Each of the 8 T cell receptor beta chains below was sequenced from the same sample in a study of T cell repertoires in cytomegalovirus infection. MiXCR, run by TCRdb on the reads, gives a single entry per CDR3 protein. The sample has about 440,000 distinct CDR3 sequences; 31% are singletons. The sequenced material came from PBMCs. The receptors originated from a human donor in good health (CMV status not recorded). Some clones in this sample may be carry-over from other donors' samples.

The table lists this clonotype with a few counts. V usage is TRBV29-1 and J usage is TRBJ2-3; no definite D call. Trimming left V 4 bases short and J 4 bases short, with 9 bases between. The CDR3 is made up of 12 amino acids. CDR1 and CDR2 from the germline V gene are SQVTM and ANQGSEA. The CDR3 region has the DNA TGCAGCGTTGCCCTCTTAGCAGATACGCAGTATTTT. It encodes CSVALLADTQYF.

This clonotype was counted only a few times. The chain links TRBV2 to TRBJ1-1, with a tentative D call TRBD1 (6 bases). CDR3 length equals 12 residues. Germline V gene data show CDR1 as SNHLY and CDR2 as FYNNEI. V dropped 7 bases and J dropped 4 bases, with 10 bases sitting between them. The CDR3 here is CASMVQGTEAFF. CDR3 in DNA: TGTGCCAGCATGGTACAGGGCACTGAAGCTTTCTTT. Looking up the rest from reference TRBV2 and TRBJ1-1 gives the full variable domain: EPEVTQTPSHQVTQMGQEVILRCVPISNHLYFYWYRQILGQKVEFLVSFYNNEISEKSEIFDDQFSVERPDGSNFTLKIRSTKLEDSAMYFCASMVQGTEAFFGQGTRLTVV.

This clonotype has at least ten counts. The chain uses TRBV7-8 and TRBJ2-7, with a possible D match to TRBD1 (6 bases). V was shortened by 5 bases and J by 5 bases, with 19 bases between the two germline ends. The CDR3 consists of 15 residues. Germline V CDR1 and CDR2: SGHVS, FQNEAQ. The CDR3 sequence: CASSVRVQGTHEQYF. CDR3 sequence (DNA): TGTGCCAGCAGCGTGAGGGTCCAGGGGACGCACGAGCAGTACTTC.

The genes are TRBV3-1 and TRBJ1-2; D remains unclear. The CDR3 sequence is 15 residues long. Trimming removed 1 base at V and 3 bases at J, with 12 bases between. Germline loops: CDR1 LGHDT, CDR2 YNNKEL (reference sequence). The CDR3 spells CASSQVGVWDYGYTF. CDR3 nucleotides: TGTGCCAGCAGCCAAGTAGGAGTCTGGGACTATGGCTACACCTTC.

This clonotype has ten or more counts. The V gene is TRBV7-2, the J gene TRBJ2-7; the match to TRBD1 covers 10 bases. From germline, CDR1 is SGHTA and CDR2 FQGNSA. V lost 3 bases and J lost 3; bases outside the gene matches: 5. The CDR3 has 15 amino acids. This CDR3 reads CASSFAGTGDYEQYF. The CDR3 coding sequence is TGTGCCAGCAGCTTCGCCGGGACAGGGGACTACGAGCAGTACTTC.

This clonotype has only a few counts. The chain employs TRBV18 and TRBJ2-3; tentatively, D is TRBD1 (5 bases). V gave up 5 bases and J gave up 0 bases, with 12 bases separating them. This CDR3 is built from 15 residues. The V gene's germline CDR1 is KGHSH and CDR2 LQKENI. CDR3 amino acids: CASSDRELSTDTQYF. The DNA for the CDR3 is TGTGCCAGCTCAGACAGAGAGCTCAGCACAGATACGCAGTATTTT.

This clonotype was observed a handful of times. The CDR3 sequence is CASSPHIQGGQPQHF. In DNA form, the CDR3 reads TGCGCCAGCAGCCCGCATATTCAAGGTGGTCAGCCCCAGCATTTT. The V gene is TRBV4-1, the J gene TRBJ1-5; D is unclear. V was trimmed by 4 bases and J by 6 bases, leaving 16 bases between them. Looked up from germline, CDR1 is MGHRA and CDR2 is YSYEKL. The CDR3 runs to 15 residues.

V gene TRBV6-2 or TRBV6-3 combines with J gene TRBJ2-7; 9 positions agree with TRBD1. The CDR3 has 16 residues. After removal of 0 bases from V and 3 bases from J, the junction contained 6 bases not matched to a gene. Germline V lookup: CDR1 MNHEY, CDR2 SVGEGT. The CDR3 loop is CASSYSGTGRYYEQYF. CDR3 coding DNA: TGTGCCAGCAGTTACTCGGGGACAGGGAGATACTACGAGCAGTACTTC.